The following is a TCR beta chain sequence with its context. These data originate in a study of blood T cell repertoires in COVID-19. Per the original methods: Reference gene primers were amplified, and this amplification served to estimate nucleated cell counts. Some clones are missing from TCRdb's copy, which holds only in-frame ones; the method was immunoSEQ multiplex PCR. V, J and clone size were drawn from that table, and D and trimming were deduced from the DNA. The sample yields fewer than 300,000 clones, approximately 85% seen once. V lost 3 bases and J lost 8, with 14 bases in between. This CDR3 contains 15 residues. Germline V gives CDR1 PRHDT, CDR2 FYEKMQ (reference sequence).

The rearrangement joins TRBV13 to TRBJ1-6; no clear D. Sequencing was carried out using PBMCs or T cells enriched from blood (not recorded which). The TCR sequence derives from a woman in her 30s who had recovered from COVID-19. The CDR3 spells CASSLLGGFDSPLHF. DNA of the CDR3: TGTGCCAGCAGCTTGCTTGGAGGGTTTGATTCACCCCTCCACTTT.